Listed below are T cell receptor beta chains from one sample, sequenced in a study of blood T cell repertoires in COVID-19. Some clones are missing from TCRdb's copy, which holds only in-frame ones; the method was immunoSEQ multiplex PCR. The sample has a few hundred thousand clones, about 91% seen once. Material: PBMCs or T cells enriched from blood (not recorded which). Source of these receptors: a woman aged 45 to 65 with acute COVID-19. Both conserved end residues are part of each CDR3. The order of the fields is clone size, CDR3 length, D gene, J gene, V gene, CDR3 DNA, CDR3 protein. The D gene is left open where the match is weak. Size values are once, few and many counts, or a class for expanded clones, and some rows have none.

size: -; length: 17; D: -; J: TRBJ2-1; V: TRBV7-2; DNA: TGTGCCAGCAGCTGGGGTTTAGCGAGGAGCTCCTACAATGAGCAGTTCTTC; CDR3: CASSWGLARSSYNEQFF
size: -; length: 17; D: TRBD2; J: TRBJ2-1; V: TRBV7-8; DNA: TGTGCCAGCAGCTTAGTAGTAGTGGCGGGAGGAGTACATGAGCAGTTCTTC; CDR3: CASSLVVVAGGVHEQFF
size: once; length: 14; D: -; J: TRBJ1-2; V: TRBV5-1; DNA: TGCGCCAGCAGCTTGGACACCTACAGCTTTGGCTACACCTTC; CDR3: CASSLDTYSFGYTF
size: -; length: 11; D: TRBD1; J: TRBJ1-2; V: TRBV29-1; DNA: TGCAGCGTGAAGGGGGCCTGGGGCTACACCTTC; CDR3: CSVKGAWGYTF
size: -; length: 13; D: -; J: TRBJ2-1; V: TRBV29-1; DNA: TGCAGCGCCCTCGGGGAGCGTTACAATGAGCAGTTCTTC; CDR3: CSALGERYNEQFF
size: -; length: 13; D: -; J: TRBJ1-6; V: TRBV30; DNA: TGTGCCTGGAGTGTGTCTCATAATTCACCCCTCCACTTT; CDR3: CAWSVSHNSPLHF
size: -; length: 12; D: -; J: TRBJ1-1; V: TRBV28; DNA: TGTGCCAGCAGCACTCCACTCACTGAAGCTTTCTTT; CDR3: CASSTPLTEAFF
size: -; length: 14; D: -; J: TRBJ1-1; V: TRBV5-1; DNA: TGCGCCAGCAGCTCCCACACAGGGACCACTGAAGCTTTCTTT; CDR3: CASSSHTGTTEAFF
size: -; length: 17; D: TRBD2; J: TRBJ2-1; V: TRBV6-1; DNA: TGTGCCAGCAGTGAAAGGCGGCTAGCGGGAGGGCTTGATGAGCAGTTCTTC; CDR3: CASSERRLAGGLDEQFF
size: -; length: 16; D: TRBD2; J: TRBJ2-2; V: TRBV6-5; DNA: TGTGCCAGCAGTTACATAGCGGGAGTGGAAACCGGGGAGCTGTTTTTT; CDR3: CASSYIAGVETGELFF
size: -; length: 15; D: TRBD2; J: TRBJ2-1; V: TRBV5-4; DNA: TGTGCCAGCAGCTTGGAGGAGCGGGAGGTCAATGAGCAGTTCTTC; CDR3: CASSLEEREVNEQFF
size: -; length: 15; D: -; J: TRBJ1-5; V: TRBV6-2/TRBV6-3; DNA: TGTGCCAGCAGTTACGGCCAGGCCAGCAATCAGCCCCAGCATTTT; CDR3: CASSYGQASNQPQHF
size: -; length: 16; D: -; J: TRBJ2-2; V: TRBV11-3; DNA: TGTGCCAGCAGCTTCCCTCCCCAGGGCTTCACCGGGGAGCTGTTTTTT; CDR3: CASSFPPQGFTGELFF
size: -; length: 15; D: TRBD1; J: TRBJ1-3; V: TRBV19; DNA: TGTGCCAGTAGTATCGACAGGGCACAGAGAAACACCATATATTTT; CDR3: CASSIDRAQRNTIYF
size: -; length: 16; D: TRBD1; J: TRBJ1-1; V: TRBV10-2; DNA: TGCGCCAGCAGTGCGGGACAGGGGGTAACTTCCACTGAAGCTTTCTTT; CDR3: CASSAGQGVTSTEAFF
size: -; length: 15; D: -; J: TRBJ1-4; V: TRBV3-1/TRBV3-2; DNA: TGTGCCAGCAGCCAAGGTGACACAACTAATGAAAAACTGTTTTTT; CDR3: CASSQGDTTNEKLFF
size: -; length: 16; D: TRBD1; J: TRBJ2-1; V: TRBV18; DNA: TGTGCCAGCTCACCAATGACAGGGTCTTCCTACAATGAGCAGTTCTTC; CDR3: CASSPMTGSSYNEQFF
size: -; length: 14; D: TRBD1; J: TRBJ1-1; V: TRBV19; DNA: TGTGCCACCAGTTGGCAGGGGGGCAACACTGAAGCTTTCTTT; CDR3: CATSWQGGNTEAFF
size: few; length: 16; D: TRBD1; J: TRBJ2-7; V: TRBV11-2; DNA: TGTGCCAGCAGCTTAGGGTACAGGGGTAGCTCCTACGAGCAGTACTTC; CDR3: CASSLGYRGSSYEQYF
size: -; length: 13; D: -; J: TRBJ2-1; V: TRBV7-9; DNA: TGTGCCAGCAGCTTAGGATCGGGGTATGAGCAGTTCTTC; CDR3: CASSLGSGYEQFF
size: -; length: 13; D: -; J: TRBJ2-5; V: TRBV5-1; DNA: TGCGCCAGCAGCTGGGACGGACAGAAGACCCAGTACTTC; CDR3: CASSWDGQKTQYF
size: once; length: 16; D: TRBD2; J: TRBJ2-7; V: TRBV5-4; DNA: TGTGCCAGCAGCATCCCCCGGGGTAGCGGGCCTTACGAGCAGTACTTC; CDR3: CASSIPRGSGPYEQYF
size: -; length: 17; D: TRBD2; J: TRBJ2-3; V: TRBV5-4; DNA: TGTGCCAGCAGCTTGGTTGTATTGGCGGGAGTAGAAGATACGCAGTATTTT; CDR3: CASSLVVLAGVEDTQYF
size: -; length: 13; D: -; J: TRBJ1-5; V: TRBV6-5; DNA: TGTGCCAGCATTGCGAGTTACAATCAGCCCCAGCATTTT; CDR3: CASIASYNQPQHF
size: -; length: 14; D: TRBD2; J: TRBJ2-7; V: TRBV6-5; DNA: TGTGCCAGCGCTCTCCCTGGGACTAGGGGCGAGCAGTACTTC; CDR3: CASALPGTRGEQYF
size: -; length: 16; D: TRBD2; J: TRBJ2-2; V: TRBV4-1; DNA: TGCGCCAGCAGCCAGCGGACTAGCGTTAACACCGGGGAGCTGTTTTTT; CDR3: CASSQRTSVNTGELFF
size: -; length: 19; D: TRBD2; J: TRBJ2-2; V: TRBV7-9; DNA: TGTGCCAGCAGCCTGGGGACTAGCGGGAGGCCGGGAGACACCGGGGAGCTGTTTTTT; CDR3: CASSLGTSGRPGDTGELFF
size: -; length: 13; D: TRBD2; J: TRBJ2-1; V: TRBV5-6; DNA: TGTGCCAGCAGCCCGGGGACTAGCAATGAGCAGTTCTTC; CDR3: CASSPGTSNEQFF
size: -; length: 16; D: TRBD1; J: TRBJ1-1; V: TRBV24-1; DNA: TGTGCCACCAGTGATACCCGGACAGGCCAGGGCACTGAAGCTTTCTTT; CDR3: CATSDTRTGQGTEAFF
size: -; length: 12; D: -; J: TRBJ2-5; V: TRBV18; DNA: TGTGCCAGCTCACCCCCCGAAGAGACCCAGTACTTC; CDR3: CASSPPEETQYF
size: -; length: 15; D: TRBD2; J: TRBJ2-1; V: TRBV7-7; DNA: TGTGCTAGCAGCACGGCCAATCTAGCGGGAGGTGAGCAGTTCTTC; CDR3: CASSTANLAGGEQFF
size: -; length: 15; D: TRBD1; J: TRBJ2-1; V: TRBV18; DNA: TGTGCCAGCTCACCCGGGACAGGGCTTGTCGATGAGCAGTTCTTC; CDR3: CASSPGTGLVDEQFF
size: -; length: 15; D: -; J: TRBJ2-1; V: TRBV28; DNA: TGTGCCAGCCTCCTGCCGGGACTCAAAAACAATGAGCAGTTCTTC; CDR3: CASLLPGLKNNEQFF
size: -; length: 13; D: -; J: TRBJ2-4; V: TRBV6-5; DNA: TGTGCCAGCAGCAGACAGGACCGCGGCATTCAGTACTTC; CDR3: CASSRQDRGIQYF
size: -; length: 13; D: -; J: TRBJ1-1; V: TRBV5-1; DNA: TGCGCCAGCAGCCTCTACAGGGACACTGAAGCTTTCTTT; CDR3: CASSLYRDTEAFF
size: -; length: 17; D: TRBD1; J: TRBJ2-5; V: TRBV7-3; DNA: TGTGCCAGCAGCCTCGGGACAGGGGGCAGGTACCAAGAGACCCAGTACTTC; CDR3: CASSLGTGGRYQETQYF
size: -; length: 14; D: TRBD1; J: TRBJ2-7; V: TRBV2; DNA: TGTGCCAGCAGTGACGGGACAGGGGGGAACGAGCAGTACTTC; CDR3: CASSDGTGGNEQYF
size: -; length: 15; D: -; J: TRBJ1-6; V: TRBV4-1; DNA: TGCGCCAGCAGCCAAGGACATACCTATAATTCACCCCTCCACTTT; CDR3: CASSQGHTYNSPLHF
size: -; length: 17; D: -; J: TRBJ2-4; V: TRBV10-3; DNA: TGTGCCATCAGTGGCGGAAAGTTGGAGGAGGCCAAAAACATTCAGTACTTC; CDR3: CAISGGKLEEAKNIQYF
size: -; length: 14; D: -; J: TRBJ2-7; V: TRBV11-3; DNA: TGTGCCAGCAGCTTATCCCAGGCCCCCTACGAGCAGTACTTC; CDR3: CASSLSQAPYEQYF
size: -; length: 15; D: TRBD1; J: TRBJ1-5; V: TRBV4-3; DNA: TGCGCCAGCAGCCAAGATACCAGGGGGTATCAGCCCCAGCATTTT; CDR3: CASSQDTRGYQPQHF
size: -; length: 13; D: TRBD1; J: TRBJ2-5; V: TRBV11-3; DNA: TGTGCCAGCAGCCGGGACAGTCAAGAGACCCAGTACTTC; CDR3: CASSRDSQETQYF
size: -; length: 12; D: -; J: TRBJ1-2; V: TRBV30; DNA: TGTGCCTGGGGGACGGGGAACTATGGCTACACCTTC; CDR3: CAWGTGNYGYTF
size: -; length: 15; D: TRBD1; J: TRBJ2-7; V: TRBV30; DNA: TGTGCCTGGAGTCTTGGACAGGGGATTTCCTACGAGCAGTACTTC; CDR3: CAWSLGQGISYEQYF
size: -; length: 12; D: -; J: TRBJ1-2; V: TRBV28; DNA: TGTGCCAGCAGTACCAGGGGAAGAGGCTACACCTTC; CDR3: CASSTRGRGYTF
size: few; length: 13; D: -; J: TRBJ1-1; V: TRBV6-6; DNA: TGTGCCAGCAGCCGAGCCGGGAACACTGAAGCTTTCTTT; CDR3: CASSRAGNTEAFF
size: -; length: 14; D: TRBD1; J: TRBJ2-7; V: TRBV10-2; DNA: TGCGCCAGCAGTTTAGACAGGGGGCCCCACGAGCAGTACTTC; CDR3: CASSLDRGPHEQYF
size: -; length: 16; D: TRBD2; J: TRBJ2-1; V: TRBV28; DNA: TGTGCCAGCAGTCCGTCCAGCCTAGCGGAATACAATGAGCAGTTCTTC; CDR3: CASSPSSLAEYNEQFF